This TCR beta chain was sequenced for a study of radiation and T cells in renal cell carcinoma. Whole-study context: Nephrectomy followed 15 Gy stereotactic body radiation by 4 weeks. Notes on the study in general: Pretreatment tumor biopsies were lacking, so baseline clonotypes are unknown.

TCRdb keeps only in-frame clones here, not all; method: immunoSEQ multiplex PCR. This sample has about 130,000 clones, with around nine tenths found just once. Noted time point: baseline pretreatment blood. Indicated treatment: 15 Gy SBRT to primary tumor, nephrectomy 4 weeks later. This renal cell carcinoma was of the clear cell type. Of note for this clone: Antigen: not known.

The CDR3 consists of 15 residues. Germline-derived CDR1 and CDR2 are SGDLS and YYNGEE. V gave up 0 bases and J gave up 3 bases, with 13 bases separating them. The rearrangement links TRBV9 to TRBJ2-7; no clear D gene. This TCR derives from a woman aged 50 to 60 with renal cell carcinoma. The specimen comprised blood, sampled from a patient whose treatment included radiotherapy and nephrectomy. CDR3 sequence (DNA): TGTGCCAGCAGCGTAGACACCTCCCCCCTCTACGAGCAGTACTTC. Translated: CASSVDTSPLYEQYF.